Each of the 23 T cell receptor beta chains below was sequenced from the same sample in a study of cytomegalovirus exposure and HLA in healthy donors. A multiplex PCR was run with 60 Vbeta primers and 13 Jbeta primers. Method: immunoSEQ multiplex PCR; TCRdb's copy keeps in-frame clones and lacks some. The sample table sets out approximately 82,000 clones. Specimen: PBMCs. Source of these receptors: a woman aged 60-75 years in good health and CMV-seronegative.

The chain joins TRBV11-2 to TRBJ2-1; TRBD2 agrees at 11 bases. The CDR3 is 15 residues long. J gave up 8 bases and V 2 bases, and 5 bases lay outside the gene matches. Germline V lookup: CDR1 SGHAT, CDR2 FQNNGV. The DNA for the CDR3 is TGTGCCAGCAGCTTATCTAGCGGGAGGTTGGATGAGCAGTTCTTC. Its protein is CASSLSSGRLDEQFF.

V is TRBV6-1 and J is TRBJ1-5; tentative D call: TRBD1 (6 bases). V was shortened by 0 bases and J by 6 bases, with 15 bases between the two germline ends. CDR1 is MNHNS, CDR2 SASEGT, per germline. CDR3 length: 16 amino acids. CDR3 loop: CASSEARGAPSQPQHF. As DNA, the CDR3 is TGTGCCAGCAGTGAAGCACGGGGGGCCCCCAGTCAGCCCCAGCATTTT.

This chain links TRBV11-2 with TRBJ2-1; 10 bases map to TRBD2. J was trimmed by 7 bases and V by 5 bases; bases with no gene match: 8. The CDR3 runs 15 residues. Per the germline V gene, CDR1 is SGHAT and CDR2 is FQNNGV. CDR3 in amino acids: CASSDLAGVGNEQFF. The DNA of the CDR3 is TGTGCCAGCAGCGACCTAGCGGGAGTGGGGAATGAGCAGTTCTTC.

Written as DNA, the CDR3 is TGTGCCAGCAGTGGGTATACAGGGTTGGGAGCCATTCAGTACTTC. Protein: CASSGYTGLGAIQYF. The rearrangement uses TRBV2 and TRBJ2-4; maybe TRBD1 (6 bases). The CDR3 totals 15 residues. Germline values: CDR1 SNHLY, CDR2 FYNNEI. V lost 4 bases and J lost 9, with 19 bases in between.

The rearrangement links TRBV19 to TRBJ2-5; 7 bases match TRBD2. TRBJ2-7 matches the DNA end more closely, so the J call is doubtful. The CDR3 is 15 residues long. The germline CDR1 and CDR2 sequences are LNHDA and SQIVND (reference sequence). CDR3 sequence reads: CASSIGAGWLYEQYF. The CDR3 coding sequence is TGTGCCAGTAGTATAGGAGCGGGATGGCTCTACGAGCAGTACTTC.

The chain combines TRBV7-6 with TRBJ2-5, with 7 bases that match TRBD2. Germline values: CDR1 SGHVS, CDR2 FNYEAQ. The junction had 12 bases not matched to a gene; V was cut back by 1 base and J by 4 bases. The CDR3 sequence is 17 residues long. The CDR3 loop is CASSLESASGKGETQYF. In DNA, the CDR3 is TGTGCCAGCAGCTTAGAATCGGCTAGCGGAAAGGGAGAGACCCAGTACTTC.

The rearrangement joins TRBV5-1 to TRBJ2-5; tentatively, D is TRBD1 (6 bases). V lost 1 base and J 2 bases, leaving 12 bases between the germline ends. The germline gives CDR1 SGHRS, CDR2 YFSETQ. This CDR3 contains 15 residues. The CDR3 sequence: CASSLPVGTQETQYF. In DNA, the CDR3 is TGCGCCAGCAGCTTGCCTGTTGGGACACAAGAGACCCAGTACTTC.

The chain recombines TRBV5-1 with TRBJ2-3; unclear D gene. This CDR3 is built from 13 residues. V was clipped by 4 bases and J by 4 bases, with 10 bases between them. Germline V gives CDR1 SGHRS, CDR2 YFSETQ. This CDR3 is CASSRGSSDTQYF. Here the CDR3 DNA reads TGCGCCAGCAGCCGAGGCAGCTCAGATACGCAGTATTTT.

CDR3 protein: CASSLAGGHATNEKLFF. As DNA, the CDR3 is TGTGCCAGCAGCTTAGCAGGGGGACATGCAACTAATGAAAAACTGTTTTTT. The chain recombines TRBV7-8 with TRBJ1-4; D possibly corresponds to TRBD1 (6 bases). The CDR3 sequence is 17 residues long. V lost 0 bases, J lost 0 bases, and 11 bases lay in between. Germline-derived CDR1 and CDR2 are SGHVS and FQNEAQ.

The chain has TRBV5-8 and TRBJ1-1; a possible D gene is TRBD1 (5 bases). V dropped 4 bases and J dropped 3 bases, with 16 bases sitting between them. Germline-derived CDR1 and CDR2 are SGHTS and YDEGEE. This CDR3 spans 15 amino acids. CDR3 protein: CASSTFQGWDTEAFF. DNA of the CDR3: TGTGCCAGCAGCACATTCCAGGGCTGGGACACTGAAGCTTTCTTT.

The V gene is TRBV28, the J gene TRBJ2-7; 16 nucleotides line up with TRBD2. The V and J ends lost 4 bases and 7 bases, in that order; junction bases with no gene match: 7. CDR1 and CDR2 (germline): MDHEN, SYDVKM. CDR3 length: 16 amino acids. CDR3 region: CASSSPGTSGREEQYF. The CDR3 DNA is TGTGCCAGCAGTTCTCCCGGGACTAGCGGGAGGGAGGAGCAGTACTTC. The full variable domain, rest sourced from reference TRBV28 and TRBJ2-7, is DVKVTQSSRYLVKRTGEKVFLECVQDMDHENMFWYRQDPGLGLRLIYFSYDVKMKEKGDIPEGYSVSREKKERFSLILESASTNQTSMYLCASSSPGTSGREEQYFGPGTRLTVT.

V gene TRBV28 combines with J gene TRBJ1-1; maybe TRBD1 (6 bases). The V and J ends lost 3 bases and 1 base respectively, with 15 bases between them. CDR3 length: 16 amino acids. The germline V gene has CDR1 MDHEN and CDR2 SYDVKM. The CDR3 DNA reads as TGTGCCAGCAGTTTGAGCGGGGGCGGTAGGAACACTGAAGCTTTCTTT. It is translated as CASSLSGGGRNTEAFF.

V and J are TRBV7-9 and TRBJ2-3; 11 bases map to TRBD2. The V and J ends lost 4 bases and 6 bases, in that order; junction bases with no gene match: 6. This CDR3 comprises 15 residues. Per germline, CDR1 SEHNR and CDR2 FQNEAQ (reference sequence). CDR3 in amino acids: CASSSLAGGPDTQYF. The CDR3, as DNA: TGTGCCAGCAGCTCATTAGCGGGAGGGCCGGATACGCAGTATTTT.

V gene TRBV5-1 combines with J gene TRBJ2-5; D remains unclear. The DNA end lines up better with TRBJ2-7; the J call may be wrong. The CDR3 covers 11 residues. Looked up from germline, CDR1 is SGHRS and CDR2 is YFSETQ. This chain's CDR3 is CASSLDYEQYF. DNA for the CDR3: TGCGCCAGCAGCTTGGATTACGAGCAGTACTTC.

This rearrangement joins TRBV7-9 to TRBJ2-5, with D perhaps matching TRBD2 (6 bases). Trimming stripped 5 bases from V and 5 bases from J, with 18 bases between. The CDR3 is made up of 15 amino acids. Germline-derived CDR1 and CDR2 are SEHNR and FQNEAQ (reference sequence). The CDR3, as DNA: TGTGCCAGCAGCCGTAGCGGAGTCACGCAGGAGACCCAGTACTTC. Protein: CASSRSGVTQETQYF.

The rearrangement uses TRBV28 and TRBJ2-4, with a weak D call TRBD1 (6 bases). V was trimmed by 3 bases and J by 8 bases, leaving 20 bases between them. Germline V gene sequence: CDR1 MDHEN, CDR2 SYDVKM. The CDR3 length is 16 residues. The CDR3 DNA is TGTGCCAGCAGTTTCCCCGCAGGGGCGCGGGTATACATTCAGTACTTC. Protein: CASSFPAGARVYIQYF.

As to this clone: One end of the junction does not line up with germline, which may come from a read error. The chain links TRBV6-4 to TRBJ1-3, with D possibly TRBD1 on 6 matching bases. Germline CDR1 is MRHNA and CDR2 is SNTAGT. The CDR3 length is 21 residues. DNA for the CDR3: TGTGCCAGCAGTGACTCGAACTCTGACAGGTTCAAGGCTCACTCTGGAAGCACCATATATTTT. Its translation is CASSDSNSDRFKAHSGSTIYF.

This chain uses TRBV29-1 with TRBJ2-1, with 12 bases lining up with TRBD2. V gave up 1 base and J gave up 6 bases; unmatched junction bases: 7. CDR3 length equals 16 residues. CDR1 and CDR2 from the germline V gene are SQVTM and ANQGSEA. CDR3 in amino acids: CSVEAHPGLAGNEQFF. In DNA form, the CDR3 reads TGCAGCGTTGAAGCACACCCGGGACTAGCGGGCAATGAGCAGTTCTTC.

The J gene is TRBJ2-7, the V gene TRBV2; 7 bases agree with TRBD2. This CDR3 comprises 12 residues. CDR1 and CDR2 (germline): SNHLY, FYNNEI. J gave up 1 base and V 8 bases, and 2 bases lay outside the gene matches. CDR3 sequence (DNA): TGTGCCAGCGCGGGGGAGTCCTACGAGCAGTACTTC. Its translation is CASAGESYEQYF.

This chain joins TRBV6-5 and TRBJ2-7, with 7 bases lining up with TRBD2. Germline-derived CDR1 and CDR2 are MNHEY and SVGAGI. This CDR3 has 15 residues. J was trimmed by 0 bases and V by 7 bases; bases with no gene match: 9. The CDR3 region is CASTGGRTSSYEQYF. In nucleotides, the CDR3 is TGTGCCAGCACCGGGGGACGGACTAGCTCCTACGAGCAGTACTTC.

As to this clone: The junction differs from germline at one of its ends, possibly a read error. V gene TRBV7-7 combines with J gene TRBJ2-2, with no clear D. CDR1 and CDR2 from the germline V gene are SSHAT and FNYEAQ (reference sequence). The CDR3 sequence is 13 residues long. The CDR3 coding sequence is TGTGCTAGCAGCCGGGTGCTGGCCGGGGAGCTGTTTTTT. Its protein product is CASSRVLAGELFF. The full variable domain, its missing parts supplied by reference TRBV7-7 and TRBJ2-2, is GAGVSQSPRYKVTKRGQDVTLRCDPISSHATLYWYQQALGQGPEFLTYFNYEAQPDKSGLPSDRFSAERPEGSISTLTIQRTEQRDSAMYRCASSRVLAGELFFGEGSRLTVL.

This chain links TRBV6-4 with TRBJ1-4; 12 nucleotides line up with TRBD1. The V segment lost 5 bases and the J segment 6 bases; nucleotides outside the gene matches: 13. The CDR3 length is 18 residues. Germline assignment: CDR1 MRHNA and CDR2 SNTAGT. The CDR3 is CASSSRDRGRMMDEKLFF. For the CDR3, the DNA is TGTGCCAGCAGTTCCCGGGACAGGGGGCGCATGATGGATGAAAAACTGTTTTTT.

CDR3 amino acids: CASSQQGRETQYF. CDR3 bases: TGTGCCAGCAGTCAACAGGGGAGGGAGACCCAGTACTTC. This chain connects TRBV11-2 to TRBJ2-5, with D perhaps matching TRBD1 (7 bases). Germline CDR1 and CDR2: SGHAT and FQNNGV. The V and J ends lost 6 bases and 5 bases respectively, with 13 bases between them. The CDR3 loop spans 13 amino acids. The whole variable domain, filled in from reference TRBV11-2 and TRBJ2-5, reads EAGVAQSPRYKIIEKRQSVAFWCNPISGHATLYWYQQILGQGPKLLIQFQNNGVVDDSQLPKDRFSAERLKGVDSTLKIQPAKLEDSAVYLCASSQQGRETQYFGPGTRLLVL.